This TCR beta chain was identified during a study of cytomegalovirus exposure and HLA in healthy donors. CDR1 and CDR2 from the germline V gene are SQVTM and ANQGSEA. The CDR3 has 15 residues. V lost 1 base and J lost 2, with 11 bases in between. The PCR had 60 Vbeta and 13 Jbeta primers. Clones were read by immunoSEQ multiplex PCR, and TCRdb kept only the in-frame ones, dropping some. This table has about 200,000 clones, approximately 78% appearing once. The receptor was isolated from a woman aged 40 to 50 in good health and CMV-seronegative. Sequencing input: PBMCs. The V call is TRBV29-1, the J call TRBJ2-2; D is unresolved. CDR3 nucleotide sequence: TGCAGCGTTGAAGGGGCAGAGCCCAACACCGGGGAGCTGTTTTTT. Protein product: CSVEGAEPNTGELFF.